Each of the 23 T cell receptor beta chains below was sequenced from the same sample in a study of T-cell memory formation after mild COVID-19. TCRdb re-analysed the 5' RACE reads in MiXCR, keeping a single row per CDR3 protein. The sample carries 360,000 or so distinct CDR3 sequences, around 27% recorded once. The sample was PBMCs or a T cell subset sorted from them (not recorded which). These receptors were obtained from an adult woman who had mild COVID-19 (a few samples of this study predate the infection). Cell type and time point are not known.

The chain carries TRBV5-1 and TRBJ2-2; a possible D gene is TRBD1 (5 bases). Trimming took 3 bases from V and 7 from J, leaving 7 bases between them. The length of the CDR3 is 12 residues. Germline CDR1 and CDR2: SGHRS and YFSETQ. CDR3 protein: CASSSTDGELFF. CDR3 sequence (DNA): TGCGCCAGCAGCTCGACAGACGGGGAGCTGTTTTTT.

The CDR3 DNA reads TGTGCCAGCAGCAAAGGGGTCATGGGGGGCTACACCTTC. This translates into CASSKGVMGGYTF. The rearrangement uses TRBV7-8 and TRBJ1-2; a possible D gene is TRBD1 (5 bases). Trimming left V 5 bases short and J 8 bases short, with 15 bases between. Germline V gene lookup returns CDR1 SGHVS and CDR2 FQNEAQ. CDR3 length: 13 amino acids.

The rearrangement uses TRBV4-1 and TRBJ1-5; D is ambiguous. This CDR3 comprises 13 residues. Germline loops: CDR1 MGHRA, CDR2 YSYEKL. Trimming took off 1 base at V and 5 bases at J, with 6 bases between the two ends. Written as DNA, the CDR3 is TGCGCCAGCAGCCAAGCTTTTGATCAGCCCCAGCATTTT. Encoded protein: CASSQAFDQPQHF.

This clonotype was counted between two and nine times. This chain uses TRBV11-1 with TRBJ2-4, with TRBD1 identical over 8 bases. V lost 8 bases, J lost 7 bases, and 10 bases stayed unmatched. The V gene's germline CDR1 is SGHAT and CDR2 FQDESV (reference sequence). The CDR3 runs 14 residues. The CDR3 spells CASVTGTGGNIQYF. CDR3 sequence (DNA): TGTGCCAGCGTAACCGGGACAGGAGGGAACATTCAGTACTTC.

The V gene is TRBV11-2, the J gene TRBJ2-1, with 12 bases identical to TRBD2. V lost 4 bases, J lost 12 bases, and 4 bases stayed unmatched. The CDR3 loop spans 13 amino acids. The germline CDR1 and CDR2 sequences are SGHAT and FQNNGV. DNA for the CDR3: TGTGCCAGCAGCTCCCTAGCGGGAGGGAGGCAGTTCTTC. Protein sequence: CASSSLAGGRQFF.

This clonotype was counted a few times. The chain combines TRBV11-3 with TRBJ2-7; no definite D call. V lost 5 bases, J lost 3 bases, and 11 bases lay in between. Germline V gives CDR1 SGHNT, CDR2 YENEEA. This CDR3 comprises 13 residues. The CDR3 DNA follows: TGTGCCAGCAGCGGAACAAGTATCTACGAGCAGTACTTC. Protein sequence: CASSGTSIYEQYF.

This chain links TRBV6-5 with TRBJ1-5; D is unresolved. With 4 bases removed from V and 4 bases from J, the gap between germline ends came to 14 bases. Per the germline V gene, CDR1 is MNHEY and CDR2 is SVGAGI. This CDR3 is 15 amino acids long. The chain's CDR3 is CASSSIPGVNQPQHF. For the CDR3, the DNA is TGTGCCAGCAGTTCCATTCCGGGAGTAAATCAGCCCCAGCATTTT.

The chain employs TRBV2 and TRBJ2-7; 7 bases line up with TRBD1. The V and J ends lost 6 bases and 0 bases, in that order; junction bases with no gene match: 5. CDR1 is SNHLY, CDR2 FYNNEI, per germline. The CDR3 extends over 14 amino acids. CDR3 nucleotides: TGTGCCAGCAGGGGGGACAGTAGCTCCTACGAGCAGTACTTC. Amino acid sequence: CASRGDSSSYEQYF.

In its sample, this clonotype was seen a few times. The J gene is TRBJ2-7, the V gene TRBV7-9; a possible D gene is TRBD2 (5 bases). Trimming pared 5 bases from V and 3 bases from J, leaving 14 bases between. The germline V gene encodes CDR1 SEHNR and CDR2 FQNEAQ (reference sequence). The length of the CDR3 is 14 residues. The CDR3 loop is CASSRSGDYYEQYF. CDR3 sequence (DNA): TGTGCCAGCAGCCGCTCCGGGGATTACTACGAGCAGTACTTC.

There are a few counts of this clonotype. The CDR3 sequence is CASSRHPGGGGEAFF. The CDR3 DNA is TGTGCCAGCAGTCGGCACCCCGGGGGAGGGGGTGAAGCTTTCTTT. This chain joins TRBV6-5 and TRBJ1-1; a possible D gene is TRBD1 (6 bases). CDR3 length: 15 residues. V was cut by 5 bases and J by 7 bases, with 20 bases left in between. Per germline, CDR1 MNHEY and CDR2 SVGAGI.

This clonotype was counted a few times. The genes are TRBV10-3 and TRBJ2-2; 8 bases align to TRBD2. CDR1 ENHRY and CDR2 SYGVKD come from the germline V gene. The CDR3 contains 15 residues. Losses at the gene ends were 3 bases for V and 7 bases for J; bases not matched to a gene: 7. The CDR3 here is CAISDRGGFDGELFF. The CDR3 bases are TGTGCCATCAGTGATCGGGGGGGATTCGACGGGGAGCTGTTTTTT.

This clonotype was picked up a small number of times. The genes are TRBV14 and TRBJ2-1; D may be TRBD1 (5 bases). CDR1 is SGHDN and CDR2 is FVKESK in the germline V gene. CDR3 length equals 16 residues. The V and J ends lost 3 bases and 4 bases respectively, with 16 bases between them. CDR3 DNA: TGTGCCAGCAGCCAGGCCACAGGTTTGGGGTACAATGAGCAGTTCTTC. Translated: CASSQATGLGYNEQFF.

CDR3 protein: CASSQGTFLSTEAFF. The CDR3 nucleotides read TGTGCCAGCAGCCAGGGGACATTTCTATCCACTGAAGCTTTCTTT. The chain combines TRBV3-1 with TRBJ1-1, with TRBD1 as a possible D gene (6 bases). V lost 3 bases, J lost 4 bases, and 15 bases lay in between. The CDR3 runs to 15 residues. Germline lookup yields CDR1 LGHDT and CDR2 YNNKEL (reference sequence).

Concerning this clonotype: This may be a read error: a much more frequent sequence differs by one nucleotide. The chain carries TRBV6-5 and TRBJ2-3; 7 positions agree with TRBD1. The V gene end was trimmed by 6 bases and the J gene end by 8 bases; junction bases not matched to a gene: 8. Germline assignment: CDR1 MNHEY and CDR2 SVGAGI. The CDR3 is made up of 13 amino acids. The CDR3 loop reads CASRQEGAATQYF. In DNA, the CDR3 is TGTGCCAGCAGACAAGAGGGGGCAGCTACGCAGTATTTT.

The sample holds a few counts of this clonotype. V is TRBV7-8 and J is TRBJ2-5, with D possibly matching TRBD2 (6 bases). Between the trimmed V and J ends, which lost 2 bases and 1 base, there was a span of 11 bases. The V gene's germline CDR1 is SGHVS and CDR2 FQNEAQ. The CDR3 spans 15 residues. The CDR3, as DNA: TGTGCCAGCAGCTTAACCCGGACTATCCAAGAGACCCAGTACTTC. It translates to CASSLTRTIQETQYF.

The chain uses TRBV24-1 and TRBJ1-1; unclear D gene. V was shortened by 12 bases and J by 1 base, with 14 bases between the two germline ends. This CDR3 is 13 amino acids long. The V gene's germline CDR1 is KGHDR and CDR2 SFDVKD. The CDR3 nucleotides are TGTGCCGCCCAGTGGTGGGGGAACACTGAAGCTTTCTTT. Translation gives CAAQWWGNTEAFF.

CDR3: CSARTQGVVGELFF. The CDR3 bases are TGCAGTGCTAGAACGCAGGGGGTCGTCGGGGAGCTGTTTTTT. The rearrangement uses TRBV20-1 and TRBJ2-2, with 7 bases lining up with TRBD1. CDR3 length equals 14 residues. The germline V gene encodes CDR1 DFQATT and CDR2 SNEGSKA (reference sequence). Losses at the gene ends were 2 bases for V and 7 bases for J; bases not matched to a gene: 7.

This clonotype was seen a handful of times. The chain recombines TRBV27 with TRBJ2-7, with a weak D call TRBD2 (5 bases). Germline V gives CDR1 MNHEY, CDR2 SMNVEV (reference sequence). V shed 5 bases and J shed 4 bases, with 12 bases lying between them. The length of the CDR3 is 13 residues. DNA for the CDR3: TGTGCCAGCAGTGCCGGACTGGGATACGAGCAGTACTTC. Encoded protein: CASSAGLGYEQYF.

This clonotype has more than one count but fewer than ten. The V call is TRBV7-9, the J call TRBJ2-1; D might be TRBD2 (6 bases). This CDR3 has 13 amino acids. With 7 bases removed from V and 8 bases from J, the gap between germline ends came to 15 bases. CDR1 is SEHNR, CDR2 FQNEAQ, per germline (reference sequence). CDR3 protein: CASTRTAGYEQFF. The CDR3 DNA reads TGTGCCAGCACCCGCACCGCGGGGTATGAGCAGTTCTTC.

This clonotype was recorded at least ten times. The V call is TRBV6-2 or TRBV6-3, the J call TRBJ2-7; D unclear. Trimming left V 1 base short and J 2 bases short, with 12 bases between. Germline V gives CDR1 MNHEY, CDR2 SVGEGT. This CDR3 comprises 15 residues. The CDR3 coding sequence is TGTGCCAGCAGTTACTTTCAGTCATCTACCTACGAGCAGTACTTC. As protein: CASSYFQSSTYEQYF.

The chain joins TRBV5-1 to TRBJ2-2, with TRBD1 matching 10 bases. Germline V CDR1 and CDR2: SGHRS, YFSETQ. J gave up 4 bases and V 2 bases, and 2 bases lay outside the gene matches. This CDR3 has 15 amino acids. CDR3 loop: CASSLDRGPTGELFF. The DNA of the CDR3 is TGCGCCAGCAGCTTAGACAGGGGGCCCACCGGGGAGCTGTTTTTT.

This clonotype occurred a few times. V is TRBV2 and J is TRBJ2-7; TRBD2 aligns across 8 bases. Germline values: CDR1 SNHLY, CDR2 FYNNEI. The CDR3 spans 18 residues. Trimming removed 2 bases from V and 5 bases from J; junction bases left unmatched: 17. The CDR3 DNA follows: TGTGCCAGCAGTGAACAGGGGATGAGCGGGAGTCGAGAGCACGAGCAGTACTTC. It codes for CASSEQGMSGSREHEQYF. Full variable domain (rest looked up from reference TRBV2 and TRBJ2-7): EPEVTQTPSHQVTQMGQEVILRCVPISNHLYFYWYRQILGQKVEFLVSFYNNEISEKSEIFDDQFSVERPDGSNFTLKIRSTKLEDSAMYFCASSEQGMSGSREHEQYFGPGTRLTVT.

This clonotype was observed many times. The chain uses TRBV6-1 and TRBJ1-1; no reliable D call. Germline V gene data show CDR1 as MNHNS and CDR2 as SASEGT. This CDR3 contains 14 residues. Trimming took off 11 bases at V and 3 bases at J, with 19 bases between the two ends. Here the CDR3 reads CAVMWNGADTEAFF. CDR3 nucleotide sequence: TGTGCCGTAATGTGGAATGGTGCGGACACTGAAGCTTTCTTT.